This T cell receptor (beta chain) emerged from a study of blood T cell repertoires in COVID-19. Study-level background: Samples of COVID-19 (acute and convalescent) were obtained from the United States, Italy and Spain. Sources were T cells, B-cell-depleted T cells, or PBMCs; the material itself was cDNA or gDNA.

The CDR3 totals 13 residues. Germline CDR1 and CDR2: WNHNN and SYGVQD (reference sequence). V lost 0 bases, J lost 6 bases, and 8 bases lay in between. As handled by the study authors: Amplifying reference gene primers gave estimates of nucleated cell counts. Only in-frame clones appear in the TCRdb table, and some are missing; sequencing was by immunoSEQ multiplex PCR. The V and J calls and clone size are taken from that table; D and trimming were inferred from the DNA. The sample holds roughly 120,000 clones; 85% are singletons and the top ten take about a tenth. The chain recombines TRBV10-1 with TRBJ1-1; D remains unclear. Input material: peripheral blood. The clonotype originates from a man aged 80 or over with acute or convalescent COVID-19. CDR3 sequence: CASSESRRAEAFF. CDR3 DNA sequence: TGCGCCAGCAGTGAGTCGCGGAGGGCTGAAGCTTTCTTT.